A selection of T cell receptor beta chains follows, all from one sample in a study of OX40 agonist ivuxolimab in advanced cancers. The protocol was immunoSEQ multiplex PCR, while the TCRdb copy is restricted to in-frame clones and leaves out a portion. The sample comprises around 95,000 clones, around 90% of which are singletons, and roughly 0.53% rests with the top ten. Sequenced material: CD4+ or CD8+ T cells sorted from blood, taken in a trial of the OX40 agonist ivuxolimab. These receptors were taken from an adult with an advanced solid tumor such as melanoma, head and neck, liver or kidney cancer. CDR3s include the opening cysteine and the closing phenylalanine or tryptophan. A D gene is named only where the DNA matches it firmly. Rows may omit the clone size; those that give it use once, few, many or a size class.

. TRBD1 TRBJ1-3 TRBV28 CASSKQGAAGNTIYF TGTGCCAGCAGCAAACAGGGGGCCGCTGGAAACACCATATATTTT
. TRBD1 TRBJ2-1 TRBV9 CASSVGGTGGYNEQFF TGTGCCAGCAGCGTAGGAGGGACAGGGGGCTACAATGAGCAGTTCTTC
. TRBD2 TRBJ2-1 TRBV4-3 CASSQRLAGGGNEQFF TGCGCCAGCAGCCAACGTCTAGCGGGAGGAGGGAATGAGCAGTTCTTC
. . TRBJ2-2 TRBV19 CASSILPNTGELFF TGTGCCAGTAGTATCTTGCCGAACACCGGGGAGCTGTTTTTT
. TRBD2 TRBJ2-7 TRBV9 CASSVDGSGIYEQYF TGTGCCAGCAGCGTAGATGGTAGCGGGATCTACGAGCAGTACTTC
. . TRBJ2-1 TRBV5-1 CASTDPPNDEQFF TGCGCCAGCACCGACCCCCCCAACGATGAGCAGTTCTTC
. TRBD2 TRBJ2-5 TRBV7-6 CASNPTRPSGRLETQYF TGTGCCAGCAACCCCACCCGCCCTAGCGGGAGGTTGGAGACCCAGTACTTC
once TRBD1 TRBJ2-7 TRBV5-1 CASRPRTGSTYEQYF TGCGCCAGCAGGCCACGGACAGGGAGCACCTACGAGCAGTACTTC
. TRBD1 TRBJ1-5 TRBV7-9 CASSPQGGQPQHF TGTGCCAGCAGCCCACAGGGGGGTCAGCCCCAGCATTTT
. . TRBJ1-5 TRBV4-1 CASSQDRIQDKAQHF TGCGCCAGCAGCCAAGATAGGATCCAGGACAAAGCCCAGCATTTT
few TRBD1 TRBJ1-1 TRBV7-2 CASSLDRGKAFF TGTGCCAGCAGCTTGGACAGGGGGAAAGCTTTCTTT
. . TRBJ2-3 TRBV28 CASQSRSPADTQYF TGTGCCAGCCAGTCAAGAAGTCCCGCAGATACGCAGTATTTT
. TRBD1 TRBJ2-6 TRBV19 CASSRGQGPLSGANVLTF TGTGCCAGTAGTAGGGGACAGGGGCCTCTTTCGGGGGCCAACGTCCTGACTTTC
. . TRBJ2-1 TRBV2 CASSSQGVGDEQFF TGTGCCAGCAGTTCACAGGGAGTGGGCGATGAGCAGTTCTTC
. . TRBJ1-4 TRBV19 CASVGRFATNEKLFF TGTGCCAGCGTGGGGCGGTTCGCAACTAATGAAAAACTGTTTTTT
. TRBD1 TRBJ1-2 TRBV7-9 CASSPGQGTNYGYTF TGTGCCAGCAGCCCCGGACAGGGGACCAACTATGGCTACACCTTC
. . TRBJ2-3 TRBV7-3 CASSLEVATDTQYF TGTGCCAGCAGCTTAGAAGTGGCGACAGATACGCAGTATTTT
. TRBD1 TRBJ1-5 TRBV19 CASSIPGQGSQPQHF TGTGCCAGTAGTATCCCGGGACAGGGATCGCAGCCCCAGCATTTT
few . TRBJ1-4 TRBV28 CASDGTTNEKLFF TGTGCCAGCGATGGGACAACTAATGAAAAACTGTTTTTT
. TRBD1 TRBJ2-5 TRBV5-1 CASRLQGAQETQYF TGCGCCAGCAGACTCCAGGGGGCTCAAGAGACCCAGTACTTC
. TRBD2 TRBJ2-6 TRBV19 CASSRWGRGGPSGANVLTF TGTGCCAGTAGCCGCTGGGGGAGGGGAGGCCCCTCTGGGGCCAACGTCCTGACTTTC
. TRBD1 TRBJ1-4 TRBV7-2 CASSGTGSLNEKLFF TGTGCCAGCAGCGGGACAGGTTCCCTTAATGAAAAACTGTTTTTT
. . TRBJ1-2 TRBV5-8 CASSLSWSKATNYGYTF TGTGCCAGCAGCTTGAGTTGGTCCAAGGCGACCAACTATGGCTACACCTTC
. . TRBJ2-3 TRBV7-2 CASSLERGPGTDTQYF TGTGCCAGCAGCTTAGAACGCGGCCCGGGGACAGATACGCAGTATTTT
. . TRBJ2-7 TRBV23-1 CASSQFVQLGGYEQYF TGCGCCAGCAGTCAATTCGTCCAGCTAGGGGGCTACGAGCAGTACTTC
. . TRBJ2-7 TRBV4-2 CASSQEMLATYEQYF TGTGCCAGCAGCCAAGAGATGCTGGCCACCTACGAGCAGTACTTC
. . TRBJ1-2 TRBV4-1 CASSQSFNYGYTF TGCGCCAGCAGCCAGTCCTTTAACTATGGCTACACCTTC